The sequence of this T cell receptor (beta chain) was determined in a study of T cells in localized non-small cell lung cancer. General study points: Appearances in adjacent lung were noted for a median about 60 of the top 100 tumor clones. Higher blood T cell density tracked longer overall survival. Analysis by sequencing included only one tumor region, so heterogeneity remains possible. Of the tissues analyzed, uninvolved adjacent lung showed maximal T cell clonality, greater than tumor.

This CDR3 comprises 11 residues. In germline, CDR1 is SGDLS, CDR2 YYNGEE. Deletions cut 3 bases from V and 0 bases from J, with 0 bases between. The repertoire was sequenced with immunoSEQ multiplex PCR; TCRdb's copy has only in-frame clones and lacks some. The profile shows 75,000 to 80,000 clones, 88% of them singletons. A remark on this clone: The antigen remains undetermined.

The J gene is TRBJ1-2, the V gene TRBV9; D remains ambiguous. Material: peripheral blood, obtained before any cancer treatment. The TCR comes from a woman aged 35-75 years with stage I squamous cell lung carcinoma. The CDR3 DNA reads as TGTGCCAGCAGCGCTAACTATGGCTACACCTTC. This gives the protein CASSANYGYTF.